Below, 28 T cell receptor beta chains from the same sample are listed, as sequenced in a study of T cells in women clearing cervical HPV infection. The table came from immunoSEQ multiplex PCR; TCRdb's copy has only in-frame clones and leaves some out. This sample lists approximately 31,000 clones; its ten largest clones have under 7%. Sequenced input: blood buffy coat. Receptor source: a woman between 18 and 75 years old with a cervical HPV16 infection that either progressed to CIN3+ or cleared (not recorded which).

Notes on this clone: The CDR3 end lies 3 residues beyond the end of the read and is filled in from the germline J gene. The J gene is TRBJ2-1, the V gene TRBV19, with 7 bases fitting TRBD1. There are 15 residues in the CDR3. Germline CDR1 is LNHDA and CDR2 is SQIVND (reference sequence). With 7 bases clipped from V and 7 bases from J, the junction kept 13 bases outside the gene matches. CDR3: CASKITWTGYNEQFF. The CDR3 bases that were read are TGTGCCAGTAAAATAACCTGGACAGGCTATAATGAG.

Remarks on this clone: The read ends 3 residues early relative to the CDR3; the germline J gene fills the gap. The chain employs TRBV7-9 and TRBJ1-2; 7 nucleotides agree with TRBD1. Germline V CDR1 and CDR2: SEHNR, FQNEAQ (reference sequence). CDR3 length: 15 amino acids. Trimming took 6 bases from V and 4 from J; bases not matched to a gene: 11. The part of the CDR3 DNA that was read is TGTGCCAGCAGTCAGGGGGACAGTAACCTCTATGGC. Protein product: CASSQGDSNLYG. Given in full, the CDR3 is CASSQGDSNLYGYTF.

A word on this clone: The read terminates 3 residues before the CDR3 end, so the remaining end is supplied by the germline J gene. The chain recombines TRBV20-1 with TRBJ2-2; TRBD1 agrees at 10 bases. Germline V gene sequence: CDR1 DFQATT, CDR2 SNEGSKA (reference sequence). This CDR3 comprises 14 residues. The CDR3 DNA, read in part, is TGCAGTGCTAGTTCGGGGACAGGGGCTGAAAAG. Residues: CSASSGTGAEK. The whole CDR3 reads CSASSGTGAEKLFF.

In the case of this clone: A junction boundary mismatches the germline segment, possibly from a read error. The read terminates 3 residues ahead of where the CDR3 ends, so the germline J gene completes it. Other DNA sequences in the same sample also yield this CDR3. J is TRBJ1-3 and V is TRBV30; 7 bases align to TRBD1. From germline, CDR1 is GTSNPN and CDR2 SVGIG (reference sequence). The CDR3 covers 13 residues. The CDR3 loop is CAGDRASGNTIYF. The sequenced CDR3 bases are TGTGCCGGAGACAGGGCTTCGGGAAACACT.

About this clone itself: The CDR3 end is not reached by the read, which stops 3 residues before it; the germline J gene fills it in. The chain links TRBV2 to TRBJ2-6, with D uncertain. Looked up from germline, CDR1 is SNHLY and CDR2 is FYNNEI. V lost 2 bases, J lost 2 bases, and 7 bases lay in between. The CDR3 consists of 15 residues. Partial CDR3 DNA: TGTGCCAGCAGTGAAATCACGGCTGGGGCCAACGTC. Translation: CASSEITAGANV. In full, the CDR3 reads CASSEITAGANVLTF.

On this clone itself: The CDR3 end lies 3 residues beyond the end of the read and is filled in from the germline J gene. The V call is TRBV19, the J call TRBJ2-4; 11 positions match TRBD1. Germline V gives CDR1 LNHDA, CDR2 SQIVND (reference sequence). CDR3 length: 14 amino acids. The CDR3 spells CASSSWTGGDGQYF. CDR3 DNA, as far as it was read: TGTGCCAGTAGTAGTTGGACAGGGGGCGATGGT.

For this clone: The sequenced fragment ends 3 residues before the CDR3 boundary, so the rest is inferred from the germline J gene. The genes are TRBV5-6 and TRBJ2-7, with a weak D call TRBD2 (6 bases). CDR1 is SGHDT, CDR2 YYEEEE, per germline. This CDR3 spans 13 amino acids. Trimming stripped 0 bases from V and 6 bases from J, with 10 bases between. The sequenced part of the CDR3 DNA is TGTGCCAGCAGCTTGGCCTTTAGCGGCGAG. Translated, it gives CASSLAFSGE. The complete CDR3 sequence is CASSLAFSGEQYF.

A remark on this clone: The read falls 3 residues short of the CDR3 end, and the missing part is taken from the germline J gene. The V gene is TRBV29-1, the J gene TRBJ1-2; D remains unclear. This CDR3 spans 12 amino acids. The V end lost 5 bases, the J end lost 3 bases, and 10 bases lay between the germline ends. Germline CDR1 and CDR2: SQVTM and ANQGSEA. The CDR3 bases that were read are TGCAGCGTTTTGACTCCTGACTATGGC. Residues: CSVLTPDYG. The CDR3 as a whole reads CSVLTPDYGYTF.

Note on this clone: The read ends 3 residues early relative to the CDR3; the germline J gene fills the gap. The V and J genes are TRBV5-1 and TRBJ1-1; perhaps TRBD1 as D (5 bases). The V end was cut by 3 bases, the J end by 0 bases, with 12 bases between. CDR1 and CDR2 (germline): SGHRS, YFSETQ. This CDR3 is 15 amino acids long. The CDR3 spells CASSSARGMNTEAFF. CDR3 bases read: TGCGCCAGCAGCTCCGCCCGGGGGATGAACACTGAA.

For this clone: The read ends 3 residues shy of where the CDR3 ends; the end is completed using the germline J gene. The rearrangement links TRBV20-1 to TRBJ1-5; D gene unclear. The V and J ends lost 0 bases and 0 bases respectively, with 9 bases between them. Germline CDR1 reads DFQATT; CDR2 reads SNEGSKA (reference sequence). There are 15 residues in the CDR3. Partial CDR3 DNA: TGCAGTGCTAGAGAGCGGAGGTATAGCAATCAGCCC. Residues: CSARERRYSNQP. The entire CDR3 protein reads CSARERRYSNQPQHF.

The covered CDR3 bases are TGCAGTGCTCCTCCCCCTTTGACTAGCGGGATTAGCACAGATACG. Translation: CSAPPPLTSGISTDT. The complete CDR3 reads CSAPPPLTSGISTDTQYF. The genes are TRBV20-1 and TRBJ2-3; 11 nucleotides align to TRBD2. The read terminates 3 residues before the CDR3 end, so the remaining end is supplied by the germline J gene. This CDR3 region has 18 residues. Germline CDR1 DFQATT, CDR2 SNEGSKA (reference sequence). Trimming took 5 bases from V and 0 from J; bases not matched to a gene: 13.

The CDR3 DNA, read in part, is TGTGCCAGTAGTATCGACCCGGGGCCC. This translates into CASSIDPGP. The complete CDR3 protein is CASSIDPGPQHF. The chain combines TRBV19 with TRBJ1-5; no definite D call. The read ends 3 residues early relative to the CDR3; the germline J gene fills the gap. This CDR3 region has 12 residues. Per germline, CDR1 LNHDA and CDR2 SQIVND (reference sequence). Trimming took off 3 bases at V and 9 bases at J, with 9 bases between the two ends.

Comments on this clone: The missing CDR3 end, 3 residues past where the read stops, is filled in from the germline J gene. The V call is TRBV5-1, the J call TRBJ1-1; 9 bases match TRBD1. This CDR3 has 16 residues. CDR1 is SGHRS, CDR2 YFSETQ, per germline. CDR3 amino acids: CASSALATGGEVQAFF. The sequenced part of the CDR3 DNA is TGCGCCAGCAGCGCTTTGGCGACAGGGGGAGAGGTACAA.

To note about this clone: The read comes to an end 3 residues before the CDR3 does, leaving the germline J gene to fill in the end. V and J are TRBV20-1 and TRBJ1-2; a possible D gene is TRBD1 (6 bases). Trimming pared 4 bases from V and 7 bases from J, leaving 25 bases between. CDR3 size: 16 residues. Per the germline V gene, CDR1 is DFQATT and CDR2 is SNEGSKA (reference sequence). CDR3 DNA, as far as it was read: TGCAGTGCTAACCCCTTGGGGAGACAGGTACGGAGTGGC. Protein sequence: CSANPLGRQVRSG. The whole CDR3 reads CSANPLGRQVRSGYTF.

Remarks on this clone: The observed sequence ends 3 residues before the CDR3 terminus, with the missing tail filled in from the germline J gene. The chain has TRBV7-8 and TRBJ2-1; a weak D match, TRBD2 (5 bases). Trimming cost V 1 base and J 0 bases, with 10 bases left between them. The CDR3 has 16 residues. CDR1 is SGHVS, CDR2 FQNEAQ, per germline. The part of the CDR3 DNA that was read is TGTGCCAGCAGCTTAGTGCGGGTGAGCTCCTACAATGAG. This codes for CASSLVRVSSYNE. The complete CDR3 sequence is CASSLVRVSSYNEQFF.

In the case of this clone: The read comes to an end 3 residues before the CDR3 does, leaving the germline J gene to fill in the end. The rearrangement joins TRBV4-2 to TRBJ1-6; a weak D match, TRBD1 (6 bases). V gave up 0 bases and J gave up 6 bases, with 6 bases separating them. There are 14 residues in the CDR3. The germline V gene encodes CDR1 LGHNA and CDR2 YNFKEQ. The CDR3 reads CASSQDRGNSPLHF. CDR3 bases read: TGTGCCAGCAGCCAAGACAGGGGTAATTCACCC.

Note on this clone: The read halts 3 residues ahead of the CDR3 end, with the missing end drawn from the germline J gene. V and J are TRBV18 and TRBJ1-1, with D possibly TRBD1 on 5 matching bases. The CDR3 consists of 16 residues. Germline assignment: CDR1 KGHSH and CDR2 LQKENI. CDR3 in amino acids: CASSPPGLAGSYEAFF. The covered CDR3 bases are TGTGCCAGCTCACCCCCGGGACTAGCGGGATCCTACGAG. The full variable domain, with the rest looked up from reference TRBV18 and TRBJ1-1, is NAGVMQNPRHLVRRRGQEARLRCSPMKGHSHVYWYRQLPEEGLKFMVYLQKENIIDESGMPKERFSAEFPKEGPSILRIQQVVRGDSAAYFCASSPPGLAGSYEAFFGQGTRLTVV.

Notes on this clone: From the germline J gene comes the end of the CDR3, since the read stops 3 residues before it. The chain employs TRBV7-9 and TRBJ2-2; TRBD1 is a possible D gene (6 bases). Looked up from germline, CDR1 is SEHNR and CDR2 is FQNEAQ (reference sequence). V gave up 5 bases and J gave up 4 bases, with 14 bases separating them. CDR3 length: 15 residues. CDR3 sequence reads: CASSPQQGSTGELFF. The CDR3 bases that were read are TGTGCCAGCAGCCCCCAACAGGGATCCACCGGGGAG. The variable domain in full, completed from reference TRBV7-9 and TRBJ2-2, reads DTGVSQNPRHKITKRGQNVTFRCDPISEHNRLYWYRQTLGQGPEFLTYFQNEAQLEKSRLLSDRFSAERPKGSFSTLEIQRTEQGDSAMYLCASSPQQGSTGELFFGEGSRLTVL.

To note about this clone: The read terminates 3 residues ahead of where the CDR3 ends, so the germline J gene completes it. The genes are TRBV18 and TRBJ2-1, with unresolved D. Germline CDR1 reads KGHSH; CDR2 reads LQKENI. The length of the CDR3 is 13 residues. With 4 bases removed from V and 9 bases from J, the gap between germline ends came to 13 bases. The chain's CDR3 is CASSQYRSLEQFF. The sequenced CDR3 bases are TGTGCCAGCTCACAATACCGGTCTCTTGAG.

A note on this clone: Read sequence stops 3 residues before the CDR3 end, and the germline J gene provides the missing end. This sequence joins TRBV18 and TRBJ1-2; possible D gene TRBD1, 5 bases. Germline V gene lookup returns CDR1 KGHSH and CDR2 LQKENI. This CDR3 spans 15 amino acids. CDR3 region: CASSITAGRVHDYTF. The CDR3 DNA, read in part, is TGTGCCAGCTCAATAACCGCAGGGAGGGTCCACGAC.

Details on this clone: The CDR3 end lies 3 residues beyond the end of the read and is filled in from the germline J gene. This chain uses TRBV19 with TRBJ1-4; D is unresolved. The germline V and J ends were trimmed by 4 bases and 0 bases, with 12 bases remaining between them. This CDR3 is built from 16 residues. In germline, CDR1 is LNHDA, CDR2 SQIVND (reference sequence). CDR3 protein: CASSNLMRATNEKLFF. CDR3 DNA (partial): TGTGCCAGTAGTAATTTGATGAGGGCAACTAATGAAAAA.

A word on this clone: The observed sequence ends 3 residues before the CDR3 terminus, with the missing tail filled in from the germline J gene. The chain couples TRBV20-1 to TRBJ1-5; D perhaps matches TRBD1 (6 bases). The germline gives CDR1 DFQATT, CDR2 SNEGSKA (reference sequence). V lost 6 bases and J 2 bases, leaving 17 bases between the germline ends. The CDR3 spans 15 residues. The covered CDR3 bases are TGCAGTGCCACGGTACAGGGAACGCGCAATCAGCCC. Protein: CSATVQGTRNQP. The entire CDR3 is CSATVQGTRNQPQHF.

With respect to this clone: The junction and the germline gene differ at one end; a read error may be behind it. The read halts 3 residues ahead of the CDR3 end, with the missing end drawn from the germline J gene. The identical CDR3 is also encoded by other nucleotide sequences in the sample. The rearrangement links TRBV7-3 to TRBJ1-2; D may be TRBD1 (5 bases). The CDR3 loop spans 16 amino acids. Germline V CDR1 and CDR2: SGHTA, FQGTGA. CDR3 residues: CASSPTHRGTNYGYTF. The part of the CDR3 DNA that was read is TGTGCCAGCAGCCCGACCCACCGGGGGACTAACTATGGT.

In regard to this clone: Coverage ceases 3 residues before the CDR3 finishes, and the germline J gene fills in the end. This chain links TRBV19 with TRBJ2-3; 7 nucleotides match TRBD1. The V and J ends lost 8 bases and 5 bases, in that order; junction bases with no gene match: 13. CDR3 length: 15 residues. Germline CDR1 and CDR2: LNHDA and SQIVND (reference sequence). Incomplete CDR3 DNA: TGTGCCAGTGGGGGCCCAGGGGGAGTCGTAGATACG. This translates into CASGGPGGVVDT. The whole CDR3 protein reads CASGGPGGVVDTQYF.

On this clone itself: Coverage ceases 3 residues before the CDR3 finishes, and the germline J gene fills in the end. This sequence joins TRBV19 and TRBJ1-2; D is uncertain. CDR1 is LNHDA, CDR2 SQIVND, per germline (reference sequence). The CDR3 covers 14 residues. Trimming cost V 2 bases and J 0 bases, with 7 bases left between them. This chain's CDR3 is CASSIRYTNYGYTF. The DNA read from the CDR3 is TGTGCCAGTAGTATAAGGTACACTAACTATGGC.

Concerning this clone: Read coverage stops 3 residues before the CDR3 terminus; the germline J gene supplies the remainder. The gene calls are TRBV5-6 and TRBJ2-4; TRBD2 might be the D (6 bases). The CDR3 runs to 15 residues. The germline V gene has CDR1 SGHDT and CDR2 YYEEEE. Partial CDR3 DNA: TGTGCCAGCAGCTTCGGGGGTTTCTCCAGTCAGCCT. Its protein is CASSFGGFSSQP. The full CDR3 is CASSFGGFSSQPQYF. The complete variable domain, with remaining parts taken from reference TRBV5-6 and TRBJ2-4, reads DAGVTQSPTHLIKTRGQQVTLRCSPKSGHDTVSWYQQALGQGPQFIFQYYEEEERQRGNFPDRFSGHQFPNYSSELNVNALLLGDSALYLCASSFGGFSSQPQYFGAGTRLSVL.

A note on this clone: The CDR3 end falls 3 residues outside the read, so it is completed with the germline J gene. The chain joins TRBV10-3 to TRBJ2-3; the D gene is possibly TRBD2 (6 bases). CDR3 size: 15 residues. Germline V lookup: CDR1 ENHRY, CDR2 SYGVKD. The part of the CDR3 DNA that was read is TGTGCCATCAGTGACCGACTAGGAGCGGGCGAGACG. This translates into CAISDRLGAGET. The entire CDR3 protein is CAISDRLGAGETQYF.

Points on this clone: Coverage ceases 3 residues before the CDR3 finishes, and the germline J gene fills in the end. The rearrangement links TRBV5-1 to TRBJ2-7, with TRBD2 matching over 8 bases. The CDR3 spans 15 residues. J lost 2 bases, V lost 2 bases, and 6 bases had no gene match. The germline V gene has CDR1 SGHRS and CDR2 YFSETQ. This chain's CDR3 is CASSFLAGGTYEQYF. The sequenced part of the CDR3 DNA is TGCGCCAGCAGCTTCCTTGCGGGGGGAACCTACGAG. The full variable domain, with the rest looked up from reference TRBV5-1 and TRBJ2-7, is KAGVTQTPRYLIKTRGQQVTLSCSPISGHRSVSWYQQTPGQGLQFLFEYFSETQRNKGNFPGRFSGRQFSNSRSEMNVSTLELGDSALYLCASSFLAGGTYEQYFGPGTRLTVT.